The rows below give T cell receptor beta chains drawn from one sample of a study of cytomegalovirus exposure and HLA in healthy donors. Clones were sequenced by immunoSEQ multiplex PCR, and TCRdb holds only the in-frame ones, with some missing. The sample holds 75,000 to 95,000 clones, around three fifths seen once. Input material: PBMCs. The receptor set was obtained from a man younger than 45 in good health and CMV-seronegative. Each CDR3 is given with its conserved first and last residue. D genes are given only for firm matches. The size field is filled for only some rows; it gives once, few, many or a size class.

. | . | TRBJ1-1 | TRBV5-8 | CASSFRVNTEAFF | TGTGCCAGCAGCTTCAGGGTGAACACTGAAGCTTTCTTT
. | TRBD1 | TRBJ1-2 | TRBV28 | CASHYTGTGVTNYGYTF | TGTGCCAGCCATTATACCGGGACAGGGGTGACTAACTATGGCTACACCTTC
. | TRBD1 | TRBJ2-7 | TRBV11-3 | CASSLGQGPYEQYF | TGTGCCAGCAGCTTGGGACAGGGACCCTACGAGCAGTACTTC
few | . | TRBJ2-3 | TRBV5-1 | CASSWDLDTQYF | TGCGCCAGCAGCTGGGACTTAGATACGCAGTATTTT
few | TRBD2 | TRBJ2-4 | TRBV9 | CASRVSGRKAKNIQYF | TGTGCCAGCAGAGTTAGCGGGAGGAAGGCCAAAAACATTCAGTACTTC
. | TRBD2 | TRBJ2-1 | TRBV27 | CASSFSGGGEQFF | TGTGCCAGCAGTTTTAGCGGGGGTGGTGAGCAGTTCTTC
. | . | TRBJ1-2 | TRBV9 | CASTPETANYGYTF | TGTGCCAGCACCCCTGAGACAGCTAACTATGGCTACACCTTC
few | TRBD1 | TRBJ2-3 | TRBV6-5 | CASSYSYGTGTDTQYF | TGTGCCAGCAGTTACTCGTACGGGACAGGGACAGATACGCAGTATTTT
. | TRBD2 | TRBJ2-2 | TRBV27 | CASSTYRAGGNTGELFF | TGTGCCAGCAGTACCTATCGAGCGGGGGGGAACACCGGGGAGCTGTTTTTT
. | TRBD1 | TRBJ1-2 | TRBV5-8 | CASSTRQGRLGYTF | TGTGCCAGCAGCACAAGACAGGGACGTCTTGGCTACACCTTC
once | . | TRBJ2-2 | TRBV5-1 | CASSLGGSSNTGELFF | TGCGCCAGCAGCTTGGGTGGGAGTTCGAACACCGGGGAGCTGTTTTTT
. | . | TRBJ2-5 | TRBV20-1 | CSASGEETQYF | TGCAGTGCTAGCGGGGAAGAGACCCAGTACTTC
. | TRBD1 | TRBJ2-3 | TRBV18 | CASSLRTGGDTQYF | TGTGCCAGCTCACTACGGACAGGGGGAGATACGCAGTATTTT
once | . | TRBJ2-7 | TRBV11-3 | CASSLSESYEQYF | TGTGCCAGCAGCTTATCTGAGTCCTACGAGCAGTACTTC
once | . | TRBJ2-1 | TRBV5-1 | CASSLGVRRDEQFF | TGCGCCAGCAGCTTGGGCGTCCGCAGGGATGAGCAGTTCTTC
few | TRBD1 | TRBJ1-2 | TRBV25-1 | CASSEDDRDGYTF | TGTGCCAGCAGTGAGGATGACAGGGATGGCTACACCTTC
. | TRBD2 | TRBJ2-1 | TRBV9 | CASSVRGLAGGLSNEQFF | TGTGCCAGCAGCGTAAGGGGCTTAGCGGGTGGGTTAAGCAATGAGCAGTTCTTC
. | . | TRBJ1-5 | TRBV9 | CASSVGTNSNQPQHF | TGTGCCAGCAGCGTAGGGACAAATAGCAATCAGCCCCAGCATTTT
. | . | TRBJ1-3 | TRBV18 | CASSPQTSSGNTIYF | TGTGCCAGCTCACCACAGACTTCCTCTGGAAACACCATATATTTT
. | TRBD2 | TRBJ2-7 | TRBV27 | CASNPGLAGESFPYEQYF | TGTGCCAGCAACCCGGGACTAGCGGGAGAGAGCTTCCCCTACGAGCAGTACTTC
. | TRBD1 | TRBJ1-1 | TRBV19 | CASTPIDRGSTEAFF | TGTGCCAGTACCCCAATCGACAGGGGAAGCACTGAAGCTTTCTTT
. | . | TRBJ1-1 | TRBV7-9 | CSSSSTPPGGYTEAFF | TGTTCCAGCAGCAGTACGCCTCCGGGAGGGTATACTGAAGCTTTCTTT
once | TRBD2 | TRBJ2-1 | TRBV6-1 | CASSATSGHNEQFF | TGTGCCAGCAGCGCTACTAGCGGGCACAATGAGCAGTTCTTC
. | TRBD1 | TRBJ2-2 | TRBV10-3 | CAISGGTGGTGELFF | TGTGCCATCAGCGGCGGGACAGGGGGTACCGGGGAGCTGTTTTTT
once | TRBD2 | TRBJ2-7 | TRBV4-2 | CASSLGTSGVTEQYF | TGTGCCAGCAGCCTCGGGACTAGCGGGGTAACCGAGCAGTACTTC
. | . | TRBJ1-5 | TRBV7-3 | CASRGEDTGAYSNQPQHF | TGTGCCAGCAGGGGGGAGGATACGGGAGCTTATAGCAATCAGCCCCAGCATTTT
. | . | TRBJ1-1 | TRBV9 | CASSVASGVDAFF | TGTGCCAGCAGCGTAGCATCCGGGGTAGACGCTTTCTTT
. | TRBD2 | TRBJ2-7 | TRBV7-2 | CASSRQSGGSYEQYF | TGTGCCAGCAGCCGACAAAGCGGCGGGAGCTACGAGCAGTACTTC
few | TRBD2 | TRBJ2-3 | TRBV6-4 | CASSRGLADTDTQYF | TGTGCCAGCAGTCGCGGACTAGCGGATACAGATACGCAGTATTTT
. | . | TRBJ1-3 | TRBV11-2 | CASSFQFRGSGNTIYF | TGTGCCAGCAGCTTCCAATTCAGGGGATCTGGAAACACCATATATTTT
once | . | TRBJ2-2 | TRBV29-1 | CSVEGADTGELFF | TGCAGCGTCGAGGGAGCGGACACCGGGGAGCTGTTTTTT
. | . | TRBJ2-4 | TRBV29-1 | CSVEPAGAKNIQYF | TGCAGCGTTGAGCCCGCGGGGGCCAAAAACATTCAGTACTTC
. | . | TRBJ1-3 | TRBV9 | CASSVALQGKGNTIYF | TGTGCCAGCAGCGTAGCTTTGCAGGGCAAAGGAAACACCATATATTTT
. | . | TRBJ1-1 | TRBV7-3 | CASSSHGGNTEAFF | TGTGCCAGCAGCTCCCACGGAGGGAACACTGAAGCTTTCTTT
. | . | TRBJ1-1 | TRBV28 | CASRYPGQLNTEAFF | TGTGCCAGCAGGTATCCGGGACAACTTAACACTGAAGCTTTCTTT
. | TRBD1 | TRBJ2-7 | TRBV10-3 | CATGTGTGRPYEQYF | TGTGCCACAGGAACCGGGACAGGGCGACCCTACGAGCAGTACTTC
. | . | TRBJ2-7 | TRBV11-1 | CASSQRGGRTIYEQYF | TGTGCCAGCAGCCAAAGGGGAGGCAGGACAATATACGAGCAGTACTTC
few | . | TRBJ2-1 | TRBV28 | CASRKRESLRNEQFF | TGTGCCAGCAGAAAACGGGAGAGCCTCAGGAATGAGCAGTTCTTC
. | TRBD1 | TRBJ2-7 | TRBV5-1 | CASSFGQGGSEQYF | TGCGCCAGCAGCTTCGGACAGGGGGGCTCCGAGCAGTACTTC
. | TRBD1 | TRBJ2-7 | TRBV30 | CAWSPRTGRLDEQYF | TGTGCCTGGAGCCCCAGGACAGGGAGGCTTGACGAGCAGTACTTC
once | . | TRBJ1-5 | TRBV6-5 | CASSHGRAGNQPQHF | TGTGCCAGCAGCCACGGGAGGGCGGGCAATCAGCCCCAGCATTTT
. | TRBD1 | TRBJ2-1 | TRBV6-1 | CASSPTGDNEQFF | TGTGCCAGCAGCCCGACAGGGGACAATGAGCAGTTCTTC
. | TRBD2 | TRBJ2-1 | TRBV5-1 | CASSQLSGLAGYNEQFF | TGCGCCAGCAGCCAACTTTCCGGACTAGCGGGTTACAATGAGCAGTTCTTC
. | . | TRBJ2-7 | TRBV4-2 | CASSHPGTSSYEQYF | TGTGCCAGCAGCCATCCCGGGACTTCCTCCTACGAGCAGTACTTC
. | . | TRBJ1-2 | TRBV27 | CASSLSLGGGADGYTF | TGTGCCAGCAGTTTATCGTTAGGCGGGGGCGCCGATGGCTACACCTTC
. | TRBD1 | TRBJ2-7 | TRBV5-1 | CASSRGQGAGEQYF | TGCGCCAGCAGCCGCGGACAGGGGGCGGGGGAGCAGTACTTC
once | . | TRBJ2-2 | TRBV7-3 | CASSEGGDGELFF | TGTGCCAGCAGCGAAGGAGGGGACGGGGAGCTGTTTTTT
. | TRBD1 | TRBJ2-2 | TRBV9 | CASQGTENTGELFF | TGTGCCAGCCAAGGGACAGAGAACACCGGGGAGCTGTTTTTT
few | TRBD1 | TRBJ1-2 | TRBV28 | CASSLGQAPLNYGYTF | TGTGCCAGCAGTTTGGGACAGGCGCCGCTCAACTATGGCTACACCTTC
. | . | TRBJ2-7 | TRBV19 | CASSIQLSYEQYF | TGTGCCAGTAGTATACAGTTATCCTACGAGCAGTACTTC